Listed here are 9 T cell receptor beta chains from one sample, sequenced in a study of PD-1 blockade in classical Hodgkin lymphoma. Time point given: cycle 4 day 1 (C4D1), after more than five weeks of nivolumab. All the patients suffered relapse after autologous stem cell transplantation, and brentuximab vedotin exposure differed. Data came from immunoSEQ multiplex PCR; TCRdb stores just in-frame clones and leaves some out. The table includes about 44,000 clones, about 70% detected once. The material was peripheral blood mononuclear cells (PBMCs), obtained before the fourth cycle of nivolumab. The origin of the receptors is a human donor with classical Hodgkin lymphoma.

The CDR3 DNA sequence: TGTGCCAGCAGTGAAGCGCGGGAGGGTGCTTTCTTT. This sequence encodes CASSEAREGAFF. The gene calls are TRBV6-1 and TRBJ1-1; D ambiguous. The CDR3 has 12 residues. CDR1 MNHNS and CDR2 SASEGT come from the germline V gene. Trimming removed 0 bases at V and 11 bases at J, with 10 bases between.

This clone was counted only a few times. This chain connects TRBV10-3 to TRBJ2-1; D perhaps matches TRBD2 (6 bases). This CDR3 has 15 amino acids. Trimming pared 8 bases from V and 10 bases from J, leaving 24 bases between. Germline values: CDR1 ENHRY, CDR2 SYGVKD. CDR3 sequence reads: CAILVRDSPLGEQFF. The CDR3 DNA sequence: TGTGCCATCCTTGTGAGGGACTCTCCTTTAGGGGAGCAGTTCTTC.

The gene calls are TRBV6-1 and TRBJ2-1; no clear D. Trimming took 5 bases from V and 9 from J, leaving 5 bases between them. The CDR3 sequence is 10 residues long. Germline CDR1 reads MNHNS; CDR2 reads SASEGT. The CDR3 loop reads CASSRSEQFF. The CDR3 DNA reads TGTGCCAGCAGTAGGAGTGAGCAGTTCTTC.

The chain carries TRBV28 and TRBJ2-1, with D hard to call. Germline CDR1 is MDHEN and CDR2 is SYDVKM. The germline V and J ends were trimmed by 5 bases and 4 bases, with 15 bases remaining between them. The CDR3 has 15 amino acids. The CDR3: CASSPPDGVYNEQFF. For the CDR3, the DNA is TGTGCCAGCAGTCCCCCGGATGGGGTTTACAATGAGCAGTTCTTC.

The rearrangement joins TRBV2 to TRBJ2-1, with TRBD1 matching 9 bases. Germline lookup yields CDR1 SNHLY and CDR2 FYNNEI. After removal of 5 bases from V and 15 bases from J, the junction contained 11 bases not matched to a gene. CDR3 size: 13 residues. DNA for the CDR3: TGTGCCAGCAGTTGGGACAGGGAGCAGCGTAGGTTCTTC. Its protein is CASSWDREQRRFF.

This sequence joins TRBV28 and TRBJ2-3, with no clear D. There are 13 residues in the CDR3. Per germline, CDR1 MDHEN and CDR2 SYDVKM. V lost 7 bases and J 0 bases, leaving 8 bases between the germline ends. CDR3 in amino acids: CASTQPSTDTQYF. DNA for the CDR3: TGTGCCAGCACTCAGCCTAGCACAGATACGCAGTATTTT.

The gene calls are TRBV9 and TRBJ2-3; 7 bases are a match to TRBD1. The CDR3 runs to 14 residues. V dropped 2 bases and J dropped 1; count of bases not matched to a gene: 1. CDR1 is SGDLS, CDR2 YYNGEE, per germline. CDR3 nucleotides: TGTGCCAGCAGCGTTGGGACAGGCACAGATACGCAGTATTTT. It translates to CASSVGTGTDTQYF. The full variable domain, with the rest looked up from reference TRBV9 and TRBJ2-3, is DSGVTQTPKHLITATGQRVTLRCSPRSGDLSVYWYQQSLDQGLQFLIQYYNGEERAKGNILERFSAQQFPDLHSELNLSSLELGDSALYFCASSVGTGTDTQYFGPGTRLTVL.

By share, this clone counts as medium-sized. This chain joins TRBV28 and TRBJ2-3, with 14 positions matching TRBD2. V was clipped by 6 bases and J by 4 bases; unmatched bases: 6. This CDR3 contains 16 residues. CDR1 and CDR2 (germline): MDHEN, SYDVKM. The CDR3 loop is CASSQTSGGDPDTQYF. Written as DNA, the CDR3 is TGTGCCAGCAGCCAGACTAGCGGGGGGGATCCAGATACGCAGTATTTT.

Comments on this clone: Compared with germline, one end of the junction differs, possibly owing to a read error. The same CDR3 can be traced to other DNA sequences in this sample. The CDR3 DNA sequence: TGCGCCAGCAGCCCCCGGGACAGGGTGTCCTTTAGCTCCTACAATGAACAGTTCTTC. Translation gives CASSPRDRVSFSSYNEQFF. The chain combines TRBV4-3 with TRBJ2-1; the match to TRBD1 covers 9 bases. The CDR3 has 19 amino acids. The germline V gene has CDR1 LGHNA and CDR2 YSLEER.